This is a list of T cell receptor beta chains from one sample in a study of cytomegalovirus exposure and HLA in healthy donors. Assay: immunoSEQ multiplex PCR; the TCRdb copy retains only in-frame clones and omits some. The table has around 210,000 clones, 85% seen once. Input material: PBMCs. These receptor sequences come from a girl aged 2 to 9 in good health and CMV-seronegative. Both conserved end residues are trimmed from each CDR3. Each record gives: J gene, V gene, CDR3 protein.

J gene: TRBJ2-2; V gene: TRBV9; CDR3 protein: ASSIRTGATGELF
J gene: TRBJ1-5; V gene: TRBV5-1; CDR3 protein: ASSLDSFNQPQH
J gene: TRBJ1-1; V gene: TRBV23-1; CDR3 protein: ASSQPAGGTEAF
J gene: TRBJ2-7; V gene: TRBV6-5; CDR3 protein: ASGTTAQY
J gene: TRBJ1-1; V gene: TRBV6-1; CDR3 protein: ASSVSRVNTEAF
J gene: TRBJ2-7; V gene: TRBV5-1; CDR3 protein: ASSGRQGSYEQY
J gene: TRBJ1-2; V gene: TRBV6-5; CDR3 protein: ASSYSNRAGWGYT
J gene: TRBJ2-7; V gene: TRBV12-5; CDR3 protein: ASGLVGTSGSYEQY
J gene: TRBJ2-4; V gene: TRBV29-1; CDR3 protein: SAGRLSEAKNIQY
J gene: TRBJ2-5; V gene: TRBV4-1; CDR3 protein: ASSHRAGQETQY
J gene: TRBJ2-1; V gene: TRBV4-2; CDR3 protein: ASSQEGLADNEQF
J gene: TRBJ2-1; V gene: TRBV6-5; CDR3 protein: ASRRNRGGFNEQF
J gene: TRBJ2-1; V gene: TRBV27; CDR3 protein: ASSLGRLFNEQF
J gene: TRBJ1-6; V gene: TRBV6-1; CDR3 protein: ASRQGPYSPLH
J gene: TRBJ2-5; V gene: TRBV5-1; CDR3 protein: ASSLVSSGETQY
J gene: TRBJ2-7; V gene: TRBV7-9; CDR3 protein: ASSTSDSSGQY
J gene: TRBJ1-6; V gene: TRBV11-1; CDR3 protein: ASSSDRAISNSPLH
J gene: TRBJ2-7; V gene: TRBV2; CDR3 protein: ASSEVSEQY
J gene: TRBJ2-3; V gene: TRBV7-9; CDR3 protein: ASSLGLAGVDTQY
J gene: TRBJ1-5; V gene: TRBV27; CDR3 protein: ASSWQGSRPQH
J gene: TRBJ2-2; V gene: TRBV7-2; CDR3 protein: ASSLGGRGGITGELF
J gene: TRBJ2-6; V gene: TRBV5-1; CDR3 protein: ASSSGRGASGANVLT
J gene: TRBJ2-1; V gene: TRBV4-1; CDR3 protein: ASSQGGHSGRVSYNEQF
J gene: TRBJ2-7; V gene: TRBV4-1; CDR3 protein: ASSQRKTGTTSEQY
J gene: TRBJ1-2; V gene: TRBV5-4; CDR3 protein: ATPTRGAQGYT
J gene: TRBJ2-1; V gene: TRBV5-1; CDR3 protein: ASSLDAGYNEQF
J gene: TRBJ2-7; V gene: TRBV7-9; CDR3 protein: SSSFKDSPSYEQY
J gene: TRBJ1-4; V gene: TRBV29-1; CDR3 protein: SVLVGQINEKLF
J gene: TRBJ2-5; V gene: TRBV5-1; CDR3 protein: ASSVTVGQETQY
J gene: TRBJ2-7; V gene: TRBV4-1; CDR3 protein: ASSLGLAGSYEQY
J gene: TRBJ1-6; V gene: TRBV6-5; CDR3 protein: ASSYRVHVRSPLH
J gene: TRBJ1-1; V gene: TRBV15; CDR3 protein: ATSSGTEAF
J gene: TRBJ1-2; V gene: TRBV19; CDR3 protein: ASSTPTVPSYGYT
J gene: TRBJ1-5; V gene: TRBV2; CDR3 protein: ASIMDRAHGQPQH
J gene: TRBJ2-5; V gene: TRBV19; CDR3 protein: ASSIGQGAWETQY
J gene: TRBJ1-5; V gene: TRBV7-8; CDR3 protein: ASSLARDNQPQH